The present entry profiles one T cell receptor (beta chain) with its context. The antigen it recognizes is unknown. One base away there is no much larger clone; base qualities are not given. The library came from the immunoSEQ multiplex PCR assay. For the multiplex PCR, a mixture combining 60 forward primers for TCR Vbeta segments and 13 reverse primers for TCR Jbeta segments was used. The CDR3 region of rearranged TCR beta genes was amplified from genomic DNA with a multiplex PCR assay. The Illumina HiSeq System was used to sequence the amplified TCR beta libraries as 87-base-pair reads. As for the authors' bioinformatics: A later analysis counted some 80 million unique TCR beta chains across the 500 to 850 repertoires, and 9 million to 14 million of these chains were shared by at least two donors. To remove PCR and sequencing errors, raw reads were error-corrected and collapsed into unique sequences using a nearest-neighbor algorithm that merged closely related sequences. V, D and J gene segments were assigned by aligning CDR3 sequences to IMGT reference sequences. Each retained sequence needed at least a six-nucleotide match to both a V gene segment and a J gene segment. Rearrangements were classified as productive when the CDR3 lacked stop codons and remained in frame with V and J, and all other rearrangements were classified as non-productive. CDR3 was defined according to IMGT convention as the region running from the second conserved V-encoded cysteine to the conserved J-encoded phenylalanine. Sequences without an unambiguous match to a single V gene segment were excluded from the earlier analysis of a few hundred of the donors. An earlier analysis of fewer than 750 of the donors classified V segments as functional when productive rearrangements were above 56.7% and as segregating when the standard deviation between donors was above 5%. A statistical classification framework was built to diagnose cytomegalovirus status from the catalog of TCR beta chain sequences. In a later analysis, TCR nucleotide sequences were compared against IMGT/GENE-DB human TR gene sequences so that V and J genes could be assigned. A later analysis assigned CDR3 sequences and most-parsimonious VDJ recombination scenarios with the TCRdist pipeline. In a later analysis, each TCR beta chain was defined by its CDR3 amino acid sequence together with its V-gene family, and reads lacking a unique V-gene family were excluded. In a later analysis, 450 to 600 highly shared, low-generation-probability nucleotide sequences were removed to address suspected cross-contamination and a sequencing artifact. In a later analysis, a clonal expansion index for each public chain was calculated from normalized within-repertoire ranks of inferred template counts. Generation probabilities in a later analysis came from a VDJ recombination model fitted to out-of-frame rearrangements, and those results were checked against IGoR. A later analysis scored TCR-TCR, TCR-HLA and TCR-CMV co-occurrence with hypergeometric tests, applying a repertoire-size bias correction to TCR pairs. A later analysis estimated false discovery rates by permuting HLA or CMV assignments 20 times. A later analysis grouped co-occurring TCRs with DBSCAN, adding TCRdist sequence similarity when clustering within HLA-allele-positive subsets. For co-occurrence clustering, repertoires with fewer than 30,000 or more than 120,000 public chains were excluded, along with about five repertoires with anomalous nucleotide sharing. TCRdb limited this immuneACCESS table to in-frame rearrangements with V and J called. A share of clones is missing; checked studies link under half to unresolved V genes, and the rest is unexplained. Clonal size and the V and J genes are those of that table, whereas D and trimming came from the DNA. The sample records over 150,000 clones, 75% of which are singletons. The ten biggest clones cover around 3% of the sample.

In total, over 600 healthy bone marrow donors made up the cohort. At the time of sampling, every cohort member was nominally healthy, though immune exposures that went unrecorded were likely present. The donor tested CMV seropositive, placing the donor among the roughly 270 seropositive members of the cohort. A peripheral blood sample was provided by each donor, and peripheral blood mononuclear cells were used for TCR beta sequencing. Genomic DNA was extracted from the blood cell samples with the Qiagen DNeasy Blood Extraction Kit. The germline V gene provides CDR1 MNHEY and CDR2 SVGAGI. The CDR3 numbers 14 residues from cysteine through phenylalanine. The kept DNA is CDR3 alone, 42 bases in frame from the first base. Between the V and J ends, shortened by 8 bases and 4 bases respectively, the junction contains 15 bases. These data belong to a study of cytomegalovirus exposure and HLA in healthy donors (dated by TCRdb to 2016 to 2017). The study in broad terms: An earlier analysis of some 600 of the donors reported approximately 300 Gb of sequence data and 100 million to 120 million unique TCR beta sequences obtained from around 180 million T cells. An early release that covered 500 to 800 HLA-typed donors contained about 290 gigabases of sequencing data and tens of millions of unique TCR sequences. Of the approximately 400 genotyped donors, approximately 81% were placed in the genetic ancestry cluster associated with self-reported Caucasian donors. The study was designed to test whether signatures of past pathogen exposure could be identified by cataloging public T cell receptors. The T cell repertoires of around 670 subjects were profiled by immunosequencing and related to cytomegalovirus serostatus. A separate validation cohort of roughly 130 different subjects was used in addition to the approximately 700-subject first cohort. To predict cytomegalovirus infection status, the study combined high-throughput TCR immunosequencing, statistical association of individual TCRs with disease status, and machine learning. A later analysis re-analyzed previously published TCR beta repertoires from 500 to 700 donors and added high-resolution HLA genotyping to study TCR occurrence patterns. Rather than drawing on any new phenotypic data, the later analysis identified candidate immune exposures from TCR beta sequences and the way those sequences occurred across donors. To decide whether each TCR beta V gene segment behaved as functional or pseudogenic, an earlier analysis of nearly 600 of the donors relied on high-throughput TCR beta sequencing. Donor age, sex, ethnicity and CMV serostatus were collected together with the repertoire data. In a later genetic analysis, genome-wide SNP genotypes for about 55% of the 666 donors were used, and that subset was treated as a discovery cohort. All discovery cohort repertoires had been generated on a single sequencing platform. Both class I and class II loci were covered by HLA typing, at four-digit resolution. The number of typed donors differed by locus: 629-630 for A, B, C, DRB1 and DQB1; some 500 for DQA1; 600 to 610 for DPA1; and around 470 for DPB1. Several DR-DQ haplotypes were treated as single units for association and clustering because of strong linkage in the cohort. Across approximately 400 genotyped donors of the cohort, an average of approximately 240,000 unique TCR beta nucleotide sequences per donor were sequenced, and approximately 17% of those sequences were non-productive.

The investigation overall reported the following: Assigning TCR associations to individual alleles was difficult when HLA alleles, especially DR and DQ, strongly co-occurred. Only TCR beta chains were sequenced in this cohort, and the absence of alpha or paired-chain data limited detectable features. Broadly in line with IMGT annotations, most TCR beta V segments showed up in productive rearrangements about 87% or about 30% of the time in an earlier analysis of several hundred of the donors. It was suggested by the authors that the approach could potentially be generalized to other disease states and immunological phenotypes. Compared with the approximately 710-donor mean, donors in an Asian-associated ancestry cluster had fewer N-insertions in productive TCRs, according to a later genetic analysis. A further reported finding was that TCR beta sequences accurately predicted the HLA-A and HLA-B alleles for most subjects in the first cohort. In vitro tests confirmed that a few of the cytomegalovirus-associated TCR beta chains recognize cytomegalovirus antigens. In the study, some 160 TCR beta chains were listed as associated with cytomegalovirus. The only immune exposure information available for the cohort was CMV serostatus. Some IMGT-functional V segments, including TRBV6-2 and TRBV6-3, could not be told apart with the 87-base-pair reads, so those segments were excluded. The presence/absence analyses assumed that sequencing depth was roughly uniform across donors, and that assumption may not be true. In both the original and validation cohorts, the classifier was reported to diagnose cytomegalovirus status with high specificity and sensitivity. A later analysis found that TCR association rates varied across HLA loci, with DRB1 alleles showing the most associated TCRs and HLA-C alleles the fewest. Linkage disequilibrium might explain the correlated functional status among segregating V segments, but an unknown experimental factor could not be ruled out. An association between a missense DCLRE1C variant and V-gene and J-gene trimming of TCR beta chains was found in a later genetic analysis and replicated in an independent cohort. A cluster of highly shared sequence variants was judged likely to represent a technical artifact of the sequencing pipeline. Several of the top co-occurrence clusters appeared to be linked to parvovirus B19, influenza, CMV and Epstein-Barr virus, according to a later analysis. Most CMV-associated TCR beta chains appeared to be HLA-restricted in a later analysis, and the HLA associations seemed to be driven largely by CMV exposure. In a later analysis, HLA-associated TCR beta chains were found to be more clonally expanded and to have lower generation probabilities than equally common non-associated chains. At a false discovery rate of 0.05, a later analysis linked 16,951 TCR beta sequences to specific HLA alleles. Most TCR sequences were observed very rarely across donors, whereas some public TCRs were present in many individuals. Because HLA typing was unavailable for some donors at each locus, only the typed subset was used in association tests. The earlier analysis of 587 of the donors excluded 15 to 20 rarely observed V segments, including chromosome 9 orphons, because counts were too low.

This receptor was identified in a woman aged 45-65 years in good health and CMV-seropositive. The sequencing input was PBMCs. The V gene is TRBV6-5 and the J gene is TRBJ1-3; TRBD1 might be the D gene, on 6 matching bases. CDR3 sequence: CASRGGAQGNTIYF. The DNA reads TGTGCCAGCCGAGGGGGGGCACAGGGAAACACCATATATTTT.